This is a list of T cell receptor beta chains from one sample in a study of shared clonotypes between healthy human individuals. The repertoire was sequenced with immunoSEQ multiplex PCR; TCRdb's copy has only in-frame clones and lacks some. The profile shows around 1,900,000 clones, just under 95% of them singletons. Sequenced: naive CD8+ T cells from PBMCs. These receptors all come from a young man in good health. Some clones in this sample may be carry-over from other donors' samples. The CDR3 runs from the conserved cysteine through the conserved F or W. A D gene is named only where the DNA matches it firmly. Not all rows give a size; the values are once, few, many and, for expanded clones, a class.

abundance	v_gene	d_gene	j_gene	CDR3aa	CDR3nt
.	TRBV7-8	.	TRBJ2-3	CASSLSSKDTQYF	TGTGCCAGCAGCTTAAGCTCAAAAGATACGCAGTATTTT
.	TRBV28	.	TRBJ2-3	CAADPGIGDTQYF	TGTGCCGCTGACCCCGGGATTGGAGATACGCAGTATTTT
.	TRBV28	.	TRBJ1-4	CASSLAQWRQGVEKLFF	TGTGCCAGCAGTTTGGCCCAATGGCGGCAGGGAGTTGAAAAACTGTTTTTT
.	TRBV6-6	.	TRBJ1-1	CASSYSRVTAEAFF	TGTGCCAGCAGTTACTCGCGGGTGACGGCTGAAGCTTTCTTT
.	TRBV7-2	.	TRBJ1-2	CASTSRDYHYGYTF	TGTGCCAGCACCTCCCGAGACTACCACTATGGCTACACCTTC
.	TRBV5-4	.	TRBJ2-1	CASSLDGSGPFF	TGTGCCAGCAGCTTGGACGGCAGCGGGCCCTTCTTC
.	TRBV10-1	.	TRBJ2-2	CASSGGPNTGELFF	TGCGCCAGCAGTGGCGGACCGAACACCGGGGAGCTGTTTTTT
.	TRBV6-5	.	TRBJ1-1	CASSSLRAGNTEAFF	TGTGCCAGCAGTTCCCTAAGAGCGGGGAACACTGAAGCTTTCTTT
.	TRBV5-4	.	TRBJ1-5	CASSPGVNQPQHF	TGTGCCAGCAGCCCGGGAGTCAATCAGCCCCAGCATTTT
.	TRBV4-3	.	TRBJ2-7	CASSQSWTGGYEQYF	TGCGCCAGCAGCCAGTCATGGACCGGGGGCTACGAGCAGTACTTC
.	TRBV28	.	TRBJ1-5	CASSEPRGPSNQPQHF	TGTGCCAGCAGTGAGCCCAGGGGCCCTAGCAATCAGCCCCAGCATTTT
.	TRBV7-9	TRBD1	TRBJ1-2	CASSERQGARAYGYTF	TGTGCCAGCAGCGAAAGACAGGGGGCTAGGGCCTATGGCTACACCTTC
.	TRBV7-9	TRBD2	TRBJ2-1	CASSLRVLAGEVGEQFF	TGTGCCAGCAGCTTAAGGGTATTAGCGGGAGAGGTGGGTGAGCAGTTCTTC
.	TRBV6-1	.	TRBJ2-7	CASSGLSTREISYEQYF	TGTGCCAGCAGTGGACTGAGTACTAGGGAGATATCCTACGAGCAGTACTTC
.	TRBV7-9	TRBD1	TRBJ1-2	CASSPGTARDGYTF	TGTGCCAGCAGCCCAGGGACAGCCCGCGATGGCTACACCTTC
.	TRBV7-9	.	TRBJ2-7	CASSFTGREAYEQYF	TGTGCCAGCAGCTTCACGGGTCGGGAAGCCTACGAGCAGTACTTC
.	TRBV27	.	TRBJ1-1	CASRERGNTEAFF	TGTGCCAGCAGAGAGCGAGGAAACACTGAAGCTTTCTTT
.	TRBV6-4	TRBD2	TRBJ2-1	CASSETSAPYNEQFF	TGTGCCAGCAGTGAAACTAGCGCCCCATACAATGAGCAGTTCTTC
.	TRBV7-9	.	TRBJ2-1	CASSLGASYNEQFF	TGTGCCAGCAGCTTAGGTGCCTCCTACAATGAGCAGTTCTTC
.	TRBV5-1	.	TRBJ2-7	CASSSTQNSYEQYF	TGCGCCAGCAGCTCGACACAGAACTCCTACGAGCAGTACTTC
.	TRBV10-3	.	TRBJ2-1	CAISEGPSSYNEQFF	TGTGCCATCAGTGAGGGCCCAAGCTCCTACAATGAGCAGTTCTTC
.	TRBV27	TRBD2	TRBJ2-5	CASSFFGAGEETQYF	TGTGCCAGCAGTTTTTTTGGAGCGGGAGAAGAGACCCAGTACTTC
.	TRBV30	TRBD1	TRBJ2-7	CAWSVLWGQGYEQYF	TGTGCCTGGAGTGTACTTTGGGGACAGGGGTACGAGCAGTACTTC
.	TRBV11-3	TRBD2	TRBJ2-1	CASSFSRREGVGNEQFF	TGTGCCAGCAGCTTTTCCCGCCGGGAGGGGGTGGGTAATGAGCAGTTCTTC
.	TRBV2	TRBD1	TRBJ1-4	CASSEEMGTGFEKLFF	TGTGCCAGCAGTGAAGAGATGGGGACAGGGTTCGAAAAACTGTTTTTT
.	TRBV28	TRBD1	TRBJ1-1	CASSSRTGRITEAFF	TGTGCCAGCAGTTCGCGGACAGGGCGTATCACTGAAGCTTTCTTT
.	TRBV10-3	TRBD1	TRBJ2-5	CAIRGQGDGTQYF	TGTGCCATCAGGGGACAGGGGGATGGGACCCAGTACTTC
.	TRBV9	TRBD1	TRBJ2-7	CASSVGGTGDEQYF	TGTGCCAGCAGCGTTGGTGGGACAGGGGACGAGCAGTACTTC
.	TRBV9	.	TRBJ2-1	CASSVSGHPSDEQFF	TGTGCCAGCAGCGTGTCGGGACACCCAAGCGATGAGCAGTTCTTC
.	TRBV27	.	TRBJ1-1	CASSSRGFGSAEAFF	TGTGCCAGCAGTTCAAGGGGGTTTGGGAGCGCTGAAGCTTTCTTT
.	TRBV12-5	.	TRBJ1-1	CASGPSAGLAEAFF	TGTGCTAGTGGTCCCTCCGCAGGACTTGCTGAAGCTTTCTTT
.	TRBV7-9	TRBD1	TRBJ1-1	CASRIGVGQSSSTEAFF	TGTGCCAGCAGAATAGGGGTGGGACAGAGCTCGTCCACTGAAGCTTTCTTT
.	TRBV5-4	.	TRBJ1-4	CASSPRRGAPEKLFF	TGTGCCAGCAGCCCCAGGCGGGGGGCGCCAGAAAAACTGTTTTTT
.	TRBV7-3	.	TRBJ2-2	CASSFEGPNTGELFF	TGTGCCAGCAGCTTTGAGGGCCCGAACACCGGGGAGCTGTTTTTT
.	TRBV10-3	.	TRBJ2-1	CAISGPGAYNEQFF	TGTGCCATCAGTGGGCCCGGGGCCTACAATGAGCAGTTCTTC
.	TRBV7-3	TRBD2	TRBJ2-7	CASSAGGSEQYF	TGTGCCAGCAGCGCGGGAGGTAGCGAGCAGTACTTC
.	TRBV19	.	TRBJ2-2	CASSFGVSGELFF	TGTGCCAGTAGTTTCGGGGTCTCCGGGGAGCTGTTTTTT
.	TRBV7-9	TRBD2	TRBJ2-1	CAFFLAGEQFF	TGTGCCTTCTTCCTAGCGGGAGAACAGTTCTTC
.	TRBV4-3	.	TRBJ2-7	CASSPKPDEQYF	TGCGCCAGCAGCCCCAAGCCGGACGAGCAGTACTTC
once	TRBV27	.	TRBJ2-7	CASSMGVGGHEQYF	TGTGCCAGCTCTATGGGGGTCGGGGGGCACGAGCAGTACTTC
.	TRBV6-1	.	TRBJ2-7	CASSEGLGSTFYEQYF	TGTGCCAGCAGTGAAGGGCTGGGCTCTACATTCTACGAGCAGTACTTC
.	TRBV7-2	.	TRBJ1-2	CASTSTGARGYTF	TGTGCCAGCACCTCCACCGGGGCCAGGGGCTACACCTTC
.	TRBV2	.	TRBJ2-3	CASSGVGPTPLTDTQYF	TGTGCCAGCAGTGGGGTAGGACCCACCCCTCTCACAGATACGCAGTATTTT
.	TRBV7-9	.	TRBJ2-6	CASSGAGANVLTF	TGTGCCAGCAGCGGGGCCGGGGCCAACGTCCTGACTTTC
once	TRBV28	.	TRBJ1-3	CASRAAGPGNTIYF	TGTGCCAGTCGGGCTGCGGGCCCTGGAAACACCATATATTTT
.	TRBV9	.	TRBJ2-1	CASSGGGGADNEQFF	TGTGCCAGCAGCGGCGGAGGGGGCGCCGACAATGAGCAGTTCTTC
.	TRBV18	.	TRBJ2-3	CASSPGRTSTDTQYF	TGTGCCAGCTCACCGGGAAGGACTAGCACAGATACGCAGTATTTT
.	TRBV7-9	.	TRBJ1-1	CASIREMNTEAFF	TGTGCCAGCATTCGGGAGATGAACACTGAAGCTTTCTTT
.	TRBV6-1	.	TRBJ2-1	CASSVFYNEQFF	TGTGCCAGCAGTGTCTTTTACAATGAGCAGTTCTTC
.	TRBV28	.	TRBJ2-3	CASSLSAGLADTQYF	TGTGCCAGCAGTTTATCCGCGGGACTCGCAGATACGCAGTATTTT
.	TRBV5-5	.	TRBJ1-1	CASSWGVDRAMNTEAFF	TGTGCCAGCAGCTGGGGCGTCGACAGAGCGATGAACACTGAAGCTTTCTTT
.	TRBV28	.	TRBJ1-1	CASSFGGPTEAFF	TGTGCCAGCAGTTTTGGGGGGCCCACTGAAGCTTTCTTT
.	TRBV2	TRBD1	TRBJ1-1	CASKDRVNTEAFF	TGTGCCAGCAAAGACAGGGTGAACACTGAAGCTTTCTTT
.	TRBV9	.	TRBJ1-1	CASSVDGGMNTEAFF	TGTGCCAGCAGCGTAGATGGGGGAATGAACACTGAAGCTTTCTTT
.	TRBV29-1	.	TRBJ2-7	CSVGQGLYEQYF	TGCAGCGTTGGCCAGGGGCTCTACGAGCAGTACTTC